This TCR beta chain comes out of a study of T cell repertoires in cytomegalovirus infection. TCRdb itself ran the reads through MiXCR, one entry per CDR3 protein. The sample consists of about a million distinct CDR3 sequences, less than 35% of them appearing once. Germline V gene sequence: CDR1 ENHRY, CDR2 SYGVKD. The CDR3 is 14 amino acids. Deletions cut 10 bases from V and 2 bases from J, with 17 bases between. On this clonotype: Its target is unknown.

The J gene is TRBJ1-2, the V gene TRBV10-3, with D perhaps TRBD1 (5 bases). The source of this sequence is a human donor in good health (CMV status not recorded). Some clones in this sample may be carry-over from other donors' samples. The sequencing here drew on cultured CD8+ T cells from PBMCs, taken from culture after CMV antigen stimulation. The CDR3 region has the DNA TGTGCCACCCCCGACAGTGTTACGAACTATGGCTACACCTTC. It codes for CATPDSVTNYGYTF.